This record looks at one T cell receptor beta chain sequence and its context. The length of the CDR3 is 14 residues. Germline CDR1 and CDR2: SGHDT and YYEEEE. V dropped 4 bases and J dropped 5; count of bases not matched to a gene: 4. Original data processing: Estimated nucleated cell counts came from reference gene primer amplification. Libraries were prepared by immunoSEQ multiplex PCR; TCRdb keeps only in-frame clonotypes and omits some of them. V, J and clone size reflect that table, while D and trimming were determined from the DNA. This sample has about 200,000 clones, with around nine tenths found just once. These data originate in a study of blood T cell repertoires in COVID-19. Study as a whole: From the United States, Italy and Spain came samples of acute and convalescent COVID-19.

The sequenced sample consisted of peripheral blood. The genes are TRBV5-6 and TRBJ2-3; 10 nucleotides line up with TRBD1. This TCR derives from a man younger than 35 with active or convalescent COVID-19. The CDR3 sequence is CASSGDRGGDTQYF. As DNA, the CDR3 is TGTGCCAGCAGCGGGGACAGGGGCGGAGATACGCAGTATTTT.